This paragraph reports one T cell receptor beta chain. Its antigen is unidentified. V shed 8 bases and J 3 bases; nucleotides not matched to a gene: 3. Germline V lookup: CDR1 MDHEN, CDR2 SYDVKM. This CDR3 comprises 13 residues. FACS was used to enrich TEMRA cells, whereas the CD8+ and CD4+ T cells were obtained by negative isolation. cDNA came from approximately 0.5 to 1 ug RNA primed by random hexamers. Amplification of TCR beta CDR3 was carried out by immunoSEQ multiplex PCR, which covered 54 Vbeta and 13 Jbeta segments. TCRdb reprocessed the immunoSEQ multiplex PCR reads with MiXCR, giving one entry per CDR3 protein. This table holds hundreds of thousands of distinct CDR3 sequences, 80% to 90% found once. This record belongs to a study of CD8 T cells in Susac syndrome. Study results and caveats: The authors acknowledged that their TCR sequencing and HLA analysis involved a relatively small number of individuals.

Sample: CD8+ T cells from PBMCs. The chain couples TRBV28 to TRBJ2-7, with 11 bases that match TRBD2. This clonotype originated in a human donor with multiple sclerosis. The CDR3: CASEGTSGYEQYF. The CDR3 nucleotides are TGTGCCAGCGAAGGGACTAGCGGCTACGAGCAGTACTTC.